This TCR beta chain originates from a study of T-cell memory formation after mild COVID-19. Findings and limits, study-wide: Day 15 to 85 contracting clones showed balanced CD4/CD8; later expanders leaned CD4+. The finding that pre-infection memory included some responding clones suggested that cross-reactive memory joined. Confirmation was lacking for SARS-CoV-2 specificity of second-wave clones that peaked on day 37.

TCRdb reprocessed the 5' RACE reads with MiXCR, giving one entry per CDR3 protein. Altogether 150,000 to 200,000 distinct CDR3 sequences are present, about a sixth being singletons, with the ten largest covering about 1.9%. With regard to this clonotype: The antigen remains unidentified.

CDR1 is SGDLS, CDR2 YYNGEE, per germline. Trimming removed 0 bases from V and 1 base from J; junction bases left unmatched: 8. The CDR3 is made up of 18 amino acids. The chain combines TRBV9 with TRBJ2-3; 10 bases align to TRBD2. Sequencing was done on a sample of PBMCs or a T cell subset sorted from them (not recorded which). This TCR derives from an adult woman who had mild COVID-19 (a few samples of this study predate the infection). Cell type and time point are not known. CDR3 in amino acids: CASSVGRLAGAGTDTQYF. Written as DNA, the CDR3 is TGTGCCAGCAGCGTAGGTAGGCTAGCGGGAGCTGGCACAGATACGCAGTATTTT. Full variable domain (remainder filled in from reference TRBV9 and TRBJ2-3): DSGVTQTPKHLITATGQRVTLRCSPRSGDLSVYWYQQSLDQGLQFLIQYYNGEERAKGNILERFSAQQFPDLHSELNLSSLELGDSALYFCASSVGRLAGAGTDTQYFGPGTRLTVL.